This TCR beta chain was captured in a study of PD-L1 blockade in urothelial cancer. The data were produced by immunoSEQ multiplex PCR, yet TCRdb's version contains in-frame clones alone and is incomplete. The table includes 24,000 or so clones, around nine tenths detected once. This material consisted of PBMCs, taken around atezolizumab (anti-PD-L1) treatment. This clonotype originated in a man aged 50-60 years with urothelial cancer.

Here the CDR3 reads CAALGPNTGELFF. CDR3 bases: TGTGCCGCCCTGGGCCCGAACACCGGGGAGCTGTTTTTT. The chain employs TRBV18 and TRBJ2-2; D gene ambiguous. The CDR3 runs to 13 residues. The germline V gene has CDR1 KGHSH and CDR2 LQKENI. Trimming took off 11 bases at V and 0 bases at J, with 10 bases between the two ends.